This T cell receptor (beta chain) was profiled in a study of shared clonotypes between healthy human individuals. Study at large: Three plates each covered CD4 naive and memory; CD8 naive two, CD8 memory one.

The CDR3 spans 14 residues. In germline, CDR1 is SGDLS, CDR2 YYNGEE. With 9 bases clipped from V and 1 base from J, the junction kept 7 bases outside the gene matches. Those who donated were healthy HIV-negative adults, with no recent acute infections or vaccinations reported. General study findings and limits: Investigators collected only blood, and repertoires in tissues likely differ. Among donors, sharing of clonotypes was expected to be affected by sequencing depth.

Note on this clone: The antigen remains undetermined.

Assay used: immunoSEQ multiplex PCR; TCRdb lists only in-frame clones, some missing. The sample holds 2 million to 3 million clones; about 92% are singletons and the top ten take around 0.14%. The chain combines TRBV9 with TRBJ1-1; 9 bases are a match to TRBD1. Sample: naive CD4+ T cells sorted from blood. The subset here: CD45RA+ positively selected. The origin of this receptor is a man younger than 30 in good health. In DNA, the CDR3 is TGTGCCACCCGGGACAGGGCAAGGAACACTGAAGCTTTCTTT. This translates into CATRDRARNTEAFF.